These T cell receptor beta chains were read from a single sample in a study of blood T cell repertoires in COVID-19. Using immunoSEQ multiplex PCR, the repertoire was profiled, and TCRdb retains in-frame clones only, with some absent. The sample has over 150,000 clones; roughly 73% are singletons. The sequencing sample was made of peripheral blood. These receptor sequences come from a man between 65 and 85 years old with acute or convalescent COVID-19. Each CDR3 is given with its conserved first and last residue. The order of the fields is J gene, V gene, D gene, clone size, CDR3 DNA, CDR3 protein. The D gene is left open where the match is weak. Expanded clones are given a class, and other clones once, few, many or no size at all.

J: TRBJ2-7
V: TRBV24-1
D: TRBD1
size: NA
DNA: TGTGCCACCAGTGATCGGACAGGGGGCCCCGAGCAGTACTTC
CDR3: CATSDRTGGPEQYF

J: TRBJ1-2
V: TRBV6-5
D: TRBD1
size: NA
DNA: TGTGCCAGCAGTTATCGGGGGACAGGGTATTATGGCTACACCTTC
CDR3: CASSYRGTGYYGYTF

J: TRBJ1-1
V: TRBV5-1
D: NA
size: NA
DNA: TGCGCCAGCAGCTTAGAGAGTTTCACTGAAGCTTTCTTT
CDR3: CASSLESFTEAFF

J: TRBJ2-7
V: TRBV5-6
D: TRBD1
size: few
DNA: TGTGCCAGCAGCCCGAAAACAGGGGGCTCGTTGTACTACGAGCAGTACTTC
CDR3: CASSPKTGGSLYYEQYF

J: TRBJ1-3
V: TRBV28
D: NA
size: NA
DNA: TGTGCCAGCAGTTCCTTCAGGAAAACTGGAAACACCATATATTTT
CDR3: CASSSFRKTGNTIYF

J: TRBJ2-1
V: TRBV19
D: NA
size: NA
DNA: TGTGCCAGTAGTACTTCAGGGAGGGGGAGCCAGTTCTTC
CDR3: CASSTSGRGSQFF

J: TRBJ2-1
V: TRBV5-1
D: NA
size: NA
DNA: TGCGCCAGCAGCCAGTGGACAGAGCAGTTCTTC
CDR3: CASSQWTEQFF

J: TRBJ1-4
V: TRBV19
D: NA
size: NA
DNA: TGTGCCAGTAGTAGAACAGGGCTCCGCGGCACTAATGAAAAACTGTTTTTT
CDR3: CASSRTGLRGTNEKLFF

J: TRBJ1-3
V: TRBV10-3
D: NA
size: NA
DNA: TGTGCCATCAGTCCTCAGGGTTTTAGTGGCTCTGGAAACACCATATATTTT
CDR3: CAISPQGFSGSGNTIYF

J: TRBJ1-1
V: TRBV5-1
D: TRBD1
size: once
DNA: TGCGCCAGCAGCAAGGACAGGGCGAACACTGAAGCTTTCTTT
CDR3: CASSKDRANTEAFF

J: TRBJ2-1
V: TRBV6-5
D: TRBD2
size: NA
DNA: TGTGCCAGCAAGCCGGGACTAGCGTACGAGCAGTTCTTC
CDR3: CASKPGLAYEQFF

J: TRBJ1-4
V: TRBV6-4
D: NA
size: NA
DNA: TGTGCCAGCAGCCCACAGGGCGGCGAAAAACTGTTTTTT
CDR3: CASSPQGGEKLFF

J: TRBJ2-7
V: TRBV27
D: TRBD1
size: NA
DNA: TGTGCCAGCAGTTTATCCGGACAGGGGGCCTACGAGCAGTACTTC
CDR3: CASSLSGQGAYEQYF

J: TRBJ2-1
V: TRBV6-1
D: NA
size: NA
DNA: TGTGCCAGCAGTGAAGGGGCTGGGGCAGGCGGGCAGTTCTTC
CDR3: CASSEGAGAGGQFF

J: TRBJ2-1
V: TRBV6-5
D: TRBD1
size: NA
DNA: TGTGCCAGCAGGGGAGACAGGGGCCTAAACAATGAGCAGTTCTTC
CDR3: CASRGDRGLNNEQFF

J: TRBJ1-1
V: TRBV11-3
D: NA
size: NA
DNA: TGTGCCAGCAGCTTGTTCCCGGGACAGAACACTGAAGCTTTCTTT
CDR3: CASSLFPGQNTEAFF

J: TRBJ2-5
V: TRBV5-1
D: NA
size: NA
DNA: TGCGCCAGCAGCCCGGGGGTGACAGGGTTGCAGACCCAGTACTTC
CDR3: CASSPGVTGLQTQYF

J: TRBJ1-1
V: TRBV5-8
D: NA
size: NA
DNA: TGTGCCAGCAGCTTGGGACACTTGAACACTGAAGCTTTCTTT
CDR3: CASSLGHLNTEAFF

J: TRBJ2-7
V: TRBV7-2
D: NA
size: once
DNA: TGTGCCAGCAGCTTAGAGGAGGGGCGGAATTACGAGCAGTACTTC
CDR3: CASSLEEGRNYEQYF

J: TRBJ1-2
V: TRBV27
D: TRBD1
size: few
DNA: TGTGCCAGCAGTTTATCCTACAGGGGTTTACGCGGCTACACCTTC
CDR3: CASSLSYRGLRGYTF

J: TRBJ2-7
V: TRBV29-1
D: TRBD1
size: few
DNA: TGCAGCGTTGTAGGAGGACAGGGTAGCTCCTACGAGCAGTACTTC
CDR3: CSVVGGQGSSYEQYF

J: TRBJ2-7
V: TRBV7-2
D: NA
size: few
DNA: TGTGCCAGCAGCGTAGAAAGCATACAGGGTAGCTCCTACGAGCAGTACTTC
CDR3: CASSVESIQGSSYEQYF

J: TRBJ2-7
V: TRBV5-1
D: TRBD1
size: NA
DNA: TGCGCCAGCAGCCCTTCAGGGGGATACGAGCAGTACTTC
CDR3: CASSPSGGYEQYF

J: TRBJ2-7
V: TRBV20-1
D: NA
size: NA
DNA: TGCAGTGCCCCGCGGTCCTACGAGCAGTACTTC
CDR3: CSAPRSYEQYF

J: TRBJ2-3
V: TRBV7-2
D: NA
size: once
DNA: TGTGCCAGCAGCTCCATGACAGCTCCAACCTCCGATACGCAGTATTTT
CDR3: CASSSMTAPTSDTQYF

J: TRBJ2-3
V: TRBV19
D: NA
size: NA
DNA: TGTGCCAGTAGTATCAGGACTACAGATACGCAGTATTTT
CDR3: CASSIRTTDTQYF

J: TRBJ2-7
V: TRBV6-1
D: TRBD1
size: NA
DNA: TGTGCCAGCAGTGAACCCGGGACAGGGTCTCCCTACGAGCAGTACTTC
CDR3: CASSEPGTGSPYEQYF

J: TRBJ2-2
V: TRBV7-2
D: NA
size: once
DNA: TGTGCCAGCAGTTTGATCTCGGGGACCGGGGAGCTGTTTTTT
CDR3: CASSLISGTGELFF

J: TRBJ2-7
V: TRBV6-5
D: TRBD1
size: NA
DNA: TGTGCCAGCAGCCACAGGGGGCCCTACGAGCAGTACTTC
CDR3: CASSHRGPYEQYF

J: TRBJ1-1
V: TRBV6-5
D: NA
size: NA
DNA: TGTGCCAGCAGTTACTCGGGGCAGGGTTCAGCTTTCTTT
CDR3: CASSYSGQGSAFF

J: TRBJ2-1
V: TRBV5-1
D: TRBD2
size: NA
DNA: TGCGCCAGCAGCTTGAAAGCGGGAGGGGGCAATGAGCAGTTCTTC
CDR3: CASSLKAGGGNEQFF

J: TRBJ2-3
V: TRBV1
D: NA
size: NA
DNA: TGCACCAGCAGCCAAGGTGACCCGGGACTTCTTTATCTTAGCACAGATACGCAGTATTTT
CDR3: CTSSQGDPGLLYLSTDTQYF

J: TRBJ2-3
V: TRBV7-6
D: NA
size: NA
DNA: TGTGCCAGCAGCCCCCCGGGCGGGGCTGGAGATACGCAGTATTTT
CDR3: CASSPPGGAGDTQYF

J: TRBJ2-3
V: TRBV28
D: NA
size: NA
DNA: TGTGCCAGCAGTTTGAGCGGTACAGATACGCAGTATTTT
CDR3: CASSLSGTDTQYF

J: TRBJ2-5
V: TRBV18
D: TRBD2
size: few
DNA: TGTGCCAGCTCACCGGGTAGCGGGATCCAAGAGACCCAGTACTTC
CDR3: CASSPGSGIQETQYF

J: TRBJ2-5
V: TRBV19
D: NA
size: NA
DNA: TGTGCCAGTAGTATCGACCAAGAGACCCAGTACTTC
CDR3: CASSIDQETQYF

J: TRBJ2-1
V: TRBV4-3
D: TRBD2
size: NA
DNA: TGCGCCAGCAGCCAAGATGAGGGCGGGAGGGCCAATGAGCAGTTCTTC
CDR3: CASSQDEGGRANEQFF

J: TRBJ1-6
V: TRBV5-1
D: NA
size: once
DNA: TGCGCCAGCAGCTTGGACCCAGCGGGGAATTCACCCCTCCACTTT
CDR3: CASSLDPAGNSPLHF

J: TRBJ1-5
V: TRBV5-4
D: NA
size: NA
DNA: TGTGCCAGCAGCTTGGGGGGCAGAGGTGATCAGCCCCAGCATTTT
CDR3: CASSLGGRGDQPQHF

J: TRBJ2-7
V: TRBV19
D: TRBD2
size: few
DNA: TGTGCCAGTAGTAGAAACGGGGGGAGCTCCTACGAGCAGTACTTC
CDR3: CASSRNGGSSYEQYF

J: TRBJ2-1
V: TRBV10-3
D: NA
size: NA
DNA: TGTGCCATCAGTGAGTCAGCCACCCGCAATGAGCAGTTCTTC
CDR3: CAISESATRNEQFF

J: TRBJ2-7
V: TRBV5-4
D: TRBD1
size: NA
DNA: TGTGCCAGCAGCTTGGGCGGACAGGGTGATTCCGAGCAGTACTTC
CDR3: CASSLGGQGDSEQYF

J: TRBJ2-3
V: TRBV5-5
D: TRBD2
size: NA
DNA: TGTGCCAGCAGCTTGGCCACCTTTGGGAGCGGGAGGGATACGCAGTATTTT
CDR3: CASSLATFGSGRDTQYF

J: TRBJ1-6
V: TRBV30
D: NA
size: NA
DNA: TGTGCCTGGAGTGTAGGGAGGCTGAGCTCCTATAATTCACCCCTCCACTTT
CDR3: CAWSVGRLSSYNSPLHF

J: TRBJ1-6
V: TRBV5-1
D: NA
size: NA
DNA: TGCGCCAGCAGCTTGGGACTGAATAATTCACCCCTCCACTTT
CDR3: CASSLGLNNSPLHF

J: TRBJ1-5
V: TRBV28
D: NA
size: NA
DNA: TGTGCCAGCAGCCAGTGGAGGGTAGGTGATCAGCCCCAGCATTTT
CDR3: CASSQWRVGDQPQHF

J: TRBJ1-1
V: TRBV27
D: TRBD1
size: NA
DNA: TGTGCCAGCAGGGGGGGACAGGCAAACACTGAAGCTTTCTTT
CDR3: CASRGGQANTEAFF

J: TRBJ2-1
V: TRBV3-1/TRBV3-2
D: TRBD1
size: NA
DNA: TGTGCCAGCAGCCTCGGGACAGGGCAAAACAATGAGCAGTTCTTC
CDR3: CASSLGTGQNNEQFF

J: TRBJ2-4
V: TRBV7-9
D: TRBD1
size: NA
DNA: TGTGCCAGCAGCTTAGCACAGGGGGCCAAAAACATTCAGTACTTC
CDR3: CASSLAQGAKNIQYF

J: TRBJ1-3
V: TRBV28
D: TRBD1
size: NA
DNA: TGTGCCATTGGGGCAGGGGGAACGGCTGGAAACACCATATATTTT
CDR3: CAIGAGGTAGNTIYF

J: TRBJ2-2
V: TRBV2
D: NA
size: NA
DNA: TGTGCCAGCGAGGAGCAGGGCGCCGGGGAGCTGTTTTTT
CDR3: CASEEQGAGELFF

J: TRBJ2-5
V: TRBV15
D: TRBD1
size: few
DNA: TGTGCCACCGAGGAGGGACAGGGAGGTAAAGAGACCCAGTACTTC
CDR3: CATEEGQGGKETQYF

J: TRBJ2-7
V: TRBV18
D: TRBD2
size: few
DNA: TGTGCCAGCTCAAAATCCGGGACTAGCGCCATTTCCCACTACGAGCAGTACTTC
CDR3: CASSKSGTSAISHYEQYF

J: TRBJ2-7
V: TRBV7-2
D: TRBD2
size: NA
DNA: TGTGCCAGCAGCTTCCGGACTAGCGGAACCACAGAGCACTACGAGCAGTACTTC
CDR3: CASSFRTSGTTEHYEQYF